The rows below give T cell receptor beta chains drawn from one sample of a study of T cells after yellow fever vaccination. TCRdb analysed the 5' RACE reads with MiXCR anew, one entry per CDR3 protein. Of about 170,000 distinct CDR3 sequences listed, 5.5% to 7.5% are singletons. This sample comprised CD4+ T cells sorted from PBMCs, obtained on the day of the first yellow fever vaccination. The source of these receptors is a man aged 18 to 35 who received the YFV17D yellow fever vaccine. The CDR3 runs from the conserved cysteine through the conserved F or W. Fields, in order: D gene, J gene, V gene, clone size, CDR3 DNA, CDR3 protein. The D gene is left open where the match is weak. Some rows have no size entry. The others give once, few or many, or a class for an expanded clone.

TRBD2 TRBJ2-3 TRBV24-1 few TGTGCCACCAGTGCCTCCCAGGGAGGGGCAGATACGCAGTATTTT CATSASQGGADTQYF
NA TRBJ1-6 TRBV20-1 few TGCAGTGCTACCGACAGAAATAATTCACCCCTCCACTTT CSATDRNNSPLHF
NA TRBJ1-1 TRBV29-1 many TGCAGCGCCGGTGAAAACACTGAAGCTTTCTTT CSAGENTEAFF
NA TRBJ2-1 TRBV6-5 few TGTGCCAGCAGGGTGTACAATGAGCAGTTCTTC CASRVYNEQFF
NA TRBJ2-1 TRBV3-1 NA TGTGCCAGCAGCCAAGTGGGCGGGGGACACTACAATGAGCAGCTCTTC CASSQVGGGHYNEQLF
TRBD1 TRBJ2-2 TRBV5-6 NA TGTGCCAGCAACAGGCTAGGGACAGGGGTTAGGACCGGGGAGCTGTTTTTT CASNRLGTGVRTGELFF
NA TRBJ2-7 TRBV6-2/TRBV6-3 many TGTGCCAGCAGCCCCTACGTCCAGCGGTTTAGCTCCTACGAGCAGTACTTC CASSPYVQRFSSYEQYF
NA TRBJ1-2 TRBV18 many TGTGCCAGCTCACCACCGGGCGAATATGGCTACACCTTC CASSPPGEYGYTF
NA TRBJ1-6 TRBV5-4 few TGTGCCAGCAGCTTGGCTGGGTCCTATAATTCACCCCTCCACTTT CASSLAGSYNSPLHF
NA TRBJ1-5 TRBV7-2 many TGTGCCAGCAGCCCCGCCAATCAGCCCCAGCATTTT CASSPANQPQHF
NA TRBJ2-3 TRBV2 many TGTGCCAGCACCGAAAACACAGATACGCAGTATTTT CASTENTDTQYF
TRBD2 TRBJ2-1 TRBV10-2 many TGCGCCAGTGCCGGGACTAGCGGGAACAATGAGCAGTTCTTC CASAGTSGNNEQFF
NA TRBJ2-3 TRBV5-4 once TGTGCCAGCCGTAGCGACGTTCGCACAGATACGCAGTATTTT CASRSDVRTDTQYF
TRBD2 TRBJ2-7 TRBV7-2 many TGTGCCAGCAGCTTAACTAGCGGGGGTTACGAGCAGTACTTC CASSLTSGGYEQYF
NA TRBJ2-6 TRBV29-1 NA TGCAGCGTTGAAGATCGGCGGAGCTCTGGGGCCAACGTCCTGACTTTC CSVEDRRSSGANVLTF
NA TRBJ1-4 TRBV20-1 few TGCAGTGCTAGCAGCGTGGATGAAAAACTGTTTTTT CSASSVDEKLFF